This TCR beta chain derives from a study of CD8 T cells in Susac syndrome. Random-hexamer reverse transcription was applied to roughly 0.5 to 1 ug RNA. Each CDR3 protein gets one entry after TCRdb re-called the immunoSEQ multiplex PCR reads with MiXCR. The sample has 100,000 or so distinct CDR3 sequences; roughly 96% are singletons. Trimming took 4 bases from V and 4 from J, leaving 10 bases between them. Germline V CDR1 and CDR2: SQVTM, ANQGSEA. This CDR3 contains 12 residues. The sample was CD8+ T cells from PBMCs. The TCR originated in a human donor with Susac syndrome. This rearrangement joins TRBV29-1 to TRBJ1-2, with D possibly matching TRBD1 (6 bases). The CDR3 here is CSVGTDFYGYTF. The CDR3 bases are TGCAGCGTTGGGACAGACTTCTATGGCTACACCTTC. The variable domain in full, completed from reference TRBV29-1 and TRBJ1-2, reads SAVISQKPSRDICQRGTSLTIQCQVDSQVTMMFWYRQQPGQSLTLIATANQGSEATYESGFVIDKFPISRPNLTFSTLTVSNMSPEDSSIYLCSVGTDFYGYTFGSGTRLTVV.